This TCR beta chain was observed in a study of T cell changes during pregnancy in multiple sclerosis. V was cut by 3 bases and J by 4 bases, with 16 bases left in between. This CDR3 region has 15 residues. Germline-derived CDR1 and CDR2 are GTSNPN and SVGIG (reference sequence). Method: immunoSEQ multiplex PCR; TCRdb's copy keeps in-frame clones and lacks some. This sample has under 75,000 clones; under 95% occur once, and the top ten carry 0.4% to 0.5%. V usage is TRBV30 and J usage is TRBJ1-5; D uncertain. This TCR was recovered from a female donor in good health, enrolled as a control in a pregnancy study. The sequenced sample was CD4+ T cells from peripheral blood mononuclear cells, obtained after pregnancy. CDR3 nucleotide sequence: TGTGCCTGGAGCGCCGTACGGGGTGCAAATCAGCCCCAGCATTTT. It yields the protein CAWSAVRGANQPQHF.